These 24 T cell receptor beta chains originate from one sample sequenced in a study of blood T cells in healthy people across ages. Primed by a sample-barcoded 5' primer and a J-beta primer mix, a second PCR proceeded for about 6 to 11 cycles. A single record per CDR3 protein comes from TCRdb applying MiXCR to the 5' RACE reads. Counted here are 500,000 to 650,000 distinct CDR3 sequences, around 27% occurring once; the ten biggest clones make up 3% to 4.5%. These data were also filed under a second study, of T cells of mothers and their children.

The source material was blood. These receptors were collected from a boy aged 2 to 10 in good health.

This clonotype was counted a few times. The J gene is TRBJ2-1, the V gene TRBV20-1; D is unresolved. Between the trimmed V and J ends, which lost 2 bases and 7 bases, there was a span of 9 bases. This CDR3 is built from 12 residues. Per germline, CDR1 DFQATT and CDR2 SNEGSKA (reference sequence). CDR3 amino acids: CSARHLGNEQFF. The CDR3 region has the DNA TGCAGTGCTAGACATCTAGGGAATGAGCAGTTCTTC.

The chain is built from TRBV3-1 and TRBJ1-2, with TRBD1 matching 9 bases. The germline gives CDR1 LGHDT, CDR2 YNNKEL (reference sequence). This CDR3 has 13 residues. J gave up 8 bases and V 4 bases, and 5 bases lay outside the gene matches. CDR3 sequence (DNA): TGTGCCAGCAGCCCGGGACAGGGTAAGGGCTACACCTTC. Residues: CASSPGQGKGYTF.

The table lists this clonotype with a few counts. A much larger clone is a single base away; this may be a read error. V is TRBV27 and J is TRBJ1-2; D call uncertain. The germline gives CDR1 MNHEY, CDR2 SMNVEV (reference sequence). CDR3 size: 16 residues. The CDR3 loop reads CAGSLYGPNLNYGYTF. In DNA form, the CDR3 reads TGTGCCGGCAGTTTGTATGGACCGAATTTAAACTATGGCTACACCTTC.

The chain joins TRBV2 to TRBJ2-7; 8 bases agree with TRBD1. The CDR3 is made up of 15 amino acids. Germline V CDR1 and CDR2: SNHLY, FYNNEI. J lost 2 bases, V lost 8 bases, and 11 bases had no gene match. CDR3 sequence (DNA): TGTGCCAGCGCCTTAGACAGGGGATTTCCCTACGAGCAGTACTTC. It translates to CASALDRGFPYEQYF.

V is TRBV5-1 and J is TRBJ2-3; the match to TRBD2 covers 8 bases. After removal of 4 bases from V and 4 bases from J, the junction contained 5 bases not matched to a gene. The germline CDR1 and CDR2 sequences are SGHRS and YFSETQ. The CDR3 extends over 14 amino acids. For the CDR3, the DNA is TGCGCCAGCAGCGAGCGGGAGTTCTCAGATACGCAGTATTTT. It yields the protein CASSEREFSDTQYF.

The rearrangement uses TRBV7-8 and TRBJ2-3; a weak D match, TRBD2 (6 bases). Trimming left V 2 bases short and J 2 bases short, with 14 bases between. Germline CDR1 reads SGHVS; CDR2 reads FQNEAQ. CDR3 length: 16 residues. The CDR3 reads CASSLLGSGSTDTQYF. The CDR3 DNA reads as TGTGCCAGCAGCTTATTGGGTAGCGGATCCACAGATACGCAGTATTTT.

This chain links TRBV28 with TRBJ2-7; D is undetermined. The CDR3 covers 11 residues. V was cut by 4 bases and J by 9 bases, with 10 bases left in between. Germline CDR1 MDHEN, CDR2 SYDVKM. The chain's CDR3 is CASSSPAGQYF. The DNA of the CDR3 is TGTGCCAGCAGTTCCCCCGCCGGGCAGTACTTC.

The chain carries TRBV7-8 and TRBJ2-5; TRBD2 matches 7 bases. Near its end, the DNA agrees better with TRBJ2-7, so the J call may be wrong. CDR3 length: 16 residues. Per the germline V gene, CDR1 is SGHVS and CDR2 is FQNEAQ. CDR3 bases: TGTGCCAGCAGCCCCAGAGGGCTAGCGGTGACCTACGAGCAGTACTTC. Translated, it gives CASSPRGLAVTYEQYF.

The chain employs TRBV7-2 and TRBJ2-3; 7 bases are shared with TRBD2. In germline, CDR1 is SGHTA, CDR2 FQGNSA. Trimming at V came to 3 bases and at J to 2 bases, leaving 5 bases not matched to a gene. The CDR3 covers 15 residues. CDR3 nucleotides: TGTGCCAGCAGCTTGGCGGGAGAAAACACAGATACGCAGTATTTT. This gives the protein CASSLAGENTDTQYF.

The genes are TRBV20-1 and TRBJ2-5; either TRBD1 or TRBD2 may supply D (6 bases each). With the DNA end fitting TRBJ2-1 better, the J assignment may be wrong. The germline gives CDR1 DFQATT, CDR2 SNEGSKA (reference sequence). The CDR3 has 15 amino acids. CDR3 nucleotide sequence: TGCAGTGCTAGAGTCGGGTCAGGGGACTTCGATGAGCAGTTCTTC. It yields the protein CSARVGSGDFDEQFF.

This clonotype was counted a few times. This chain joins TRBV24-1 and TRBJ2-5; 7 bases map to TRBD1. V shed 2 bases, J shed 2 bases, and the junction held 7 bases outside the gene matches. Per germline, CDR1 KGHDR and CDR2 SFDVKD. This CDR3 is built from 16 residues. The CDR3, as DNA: TGTGCCACCAGTGATTCAAAACAGGGGCGGCAAGAGACCCAGTACTTC. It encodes CATSDSKQGRQETQYF.

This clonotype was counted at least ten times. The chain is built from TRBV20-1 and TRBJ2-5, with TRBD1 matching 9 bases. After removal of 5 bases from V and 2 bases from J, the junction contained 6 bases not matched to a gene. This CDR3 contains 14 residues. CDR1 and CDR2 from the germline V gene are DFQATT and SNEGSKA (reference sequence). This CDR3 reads CSAVPGQGQETQYF. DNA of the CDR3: TGCAGTGCTGTACCGGGACAGGGTCAAGAGACCCAGTACTTC.

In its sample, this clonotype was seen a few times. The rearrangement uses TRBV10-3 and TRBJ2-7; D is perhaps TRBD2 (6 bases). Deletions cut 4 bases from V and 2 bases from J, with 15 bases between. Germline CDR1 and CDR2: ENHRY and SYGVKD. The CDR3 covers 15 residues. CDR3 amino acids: CAISVGTGGPYEQYF. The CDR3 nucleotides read TGTGCCATCAGTGTCGGGACCGGGGGTCCCTACGAGCAGTACTTC.

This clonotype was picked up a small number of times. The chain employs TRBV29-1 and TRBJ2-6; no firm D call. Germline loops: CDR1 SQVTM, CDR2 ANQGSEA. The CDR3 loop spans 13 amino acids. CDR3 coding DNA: TGCAGTGTGCGTGTCTCTGGGGCCAACGTCCTGACTTTC. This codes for CSVRVSGANVLTF.

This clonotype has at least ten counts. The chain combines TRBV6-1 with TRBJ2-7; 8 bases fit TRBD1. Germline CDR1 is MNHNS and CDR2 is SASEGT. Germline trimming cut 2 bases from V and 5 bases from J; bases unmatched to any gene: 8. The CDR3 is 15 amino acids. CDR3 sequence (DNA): TGTGCCAGCAGTGAACCGGACAGGGCGGCCCACGAGCAGTACTTC. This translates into CASSEPDRAAHEQYF.

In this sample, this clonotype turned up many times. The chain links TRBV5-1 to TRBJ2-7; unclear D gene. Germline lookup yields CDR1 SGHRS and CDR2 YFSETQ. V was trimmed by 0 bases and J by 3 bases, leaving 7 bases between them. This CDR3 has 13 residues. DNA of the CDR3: TGCGCCAGCAGCTTGGTGAGGAGCTACGAGCAGTACTTC. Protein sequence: CASSLVRSYEQYF.

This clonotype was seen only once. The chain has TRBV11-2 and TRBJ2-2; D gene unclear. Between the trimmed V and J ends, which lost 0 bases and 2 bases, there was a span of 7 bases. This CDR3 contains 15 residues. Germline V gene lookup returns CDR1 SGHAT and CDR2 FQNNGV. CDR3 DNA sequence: TGTGCCAGCAGCTTAGAGCCCAGCAACACCGGGGAGCTGTTTTTT. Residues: CASSLEPSNTGELFF.

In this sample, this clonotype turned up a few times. The chain's CDR3 is CASSLTGGPPYGYTF. The CDR3 nucleotides are TGTGCCAGCAGTTTGACAGGGGGCCCTCCGTATGGCTACACCTTC. This rearrangement joins TRBV27 to TRBJ1-2; TRBD1 matches 10 bases. V was clipped by 3 bases and J by 5 bases; unmatched bases: 6. The CDR3 length is 15 residues. Germline values: CDR1 MNHEY, CDR2 SMNVEV (reference sequence).

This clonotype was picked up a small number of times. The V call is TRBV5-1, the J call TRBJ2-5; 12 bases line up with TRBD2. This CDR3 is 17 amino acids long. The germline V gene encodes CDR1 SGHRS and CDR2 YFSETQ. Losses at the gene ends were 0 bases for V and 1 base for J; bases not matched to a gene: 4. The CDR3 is CASSLARTSGAQETQYF. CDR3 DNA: TGCGCCAGCAGCTTGGCCCGGACTAGCGGGGCCCAAGAGACCCAGTACTTC.

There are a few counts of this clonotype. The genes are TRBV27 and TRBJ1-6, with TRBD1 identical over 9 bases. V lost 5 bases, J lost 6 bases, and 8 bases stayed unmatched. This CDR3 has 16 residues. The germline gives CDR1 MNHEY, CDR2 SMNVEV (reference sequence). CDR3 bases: TGTGCCAGCAGTACTCGGGACAGGGCGGTTAATTCACCCCTCCACTTT. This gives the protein CASSTRDRAVNSPLHF.

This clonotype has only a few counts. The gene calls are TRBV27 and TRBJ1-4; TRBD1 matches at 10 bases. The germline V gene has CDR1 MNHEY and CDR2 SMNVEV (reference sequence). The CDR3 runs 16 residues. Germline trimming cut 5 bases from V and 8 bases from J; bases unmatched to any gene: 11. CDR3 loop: CASSRHPTGGLEKLFF. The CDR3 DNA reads TGTGCCAGCAGTCGCCATCCGACAGGGGGCCTCGAAAAACTGTTTTTT.

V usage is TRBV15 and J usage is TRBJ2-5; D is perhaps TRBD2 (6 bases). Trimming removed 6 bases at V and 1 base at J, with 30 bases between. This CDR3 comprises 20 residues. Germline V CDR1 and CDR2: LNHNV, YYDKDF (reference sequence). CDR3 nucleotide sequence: TGTGCCACCAGTAGTCATTACGGGAGCTCGGTGTGGACCCTCCAAGAGACCCAGTACTTC. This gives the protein CATSSHYGSSVWTLQETQYF.

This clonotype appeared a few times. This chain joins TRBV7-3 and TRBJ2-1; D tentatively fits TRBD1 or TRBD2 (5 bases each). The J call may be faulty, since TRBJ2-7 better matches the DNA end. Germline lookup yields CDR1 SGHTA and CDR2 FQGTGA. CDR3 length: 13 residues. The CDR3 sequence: CASSSAGSGEQYF. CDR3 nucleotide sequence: TGTGCCAGCAGCTCCGCAGGGAGCGGCGAGCAGTACTTC.

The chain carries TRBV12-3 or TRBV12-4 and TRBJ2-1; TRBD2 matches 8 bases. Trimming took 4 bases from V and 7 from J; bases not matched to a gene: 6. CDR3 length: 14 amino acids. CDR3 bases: TGTGCCAGCAGTTCGGGTCGGGGGGGAAATGAGCAGTTCTTC. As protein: CASSSGRGGNEQFF.